This T cell receptor (beta chain) is from a study of siplizumab effects on memory and regulatory T cells (dated by TCRdb to between 2018 and 2020). With regard to the full study: The study looked at the effect of siplizumab, an anti-CD2 antibody, on alloreactive T-cell subsets in allogeneic mixed lymphocyte reactions made from human PBMCs.

Notes on this clone: Its antigen remains unidentified. Qualities for individual bases were not recorded, and no much larger clone is one base off.

What the research found in general, with its limitations: Among mappable alloreactive CD4+ clones, an average Treg-derived fraction of almost 70% was observed with siplizumab, compared with 25% to 30% in control reactions. The suppressive function of proliferating Tregs from siplizumab cultures was not functionally confirmed. Greater diversity appeared to be present in unstimulated naive T cells than in memory T cells, and a substantial contribution to the alloresponse seemed to be made by naive cells. Siplizumab significantly lowered the cumulative frequency of alloreactive sequences that could be traced to unstimulated CD4+ memory T cells. A naive or memory phenotype could not be assigned to roughly 80-97% of proliferating CD4+ or CD8+ clones. Because sequences at frequencies below about 10^-5 were poorly captured, only a minor fraction of alloreactive clones could be mapped back to unstimulated subsets.

Library preparation employed the immunoSEQ multiplex PCR assay. About 10^5 TCR templates per sample were assayed by the deep sequencing platform. Genomic DNA extracted from sorted T cells was the material used for TCRbeta CDR3 sequencing. The published analysis was carried out like this. The R programming language was used for clonal analysis of the TCRbeta CDR3 data. Alloreactive CD4+ and CD8+ clones were identified by comparing unstimulated samples to CFSE-low samples taken after the reaction. By matching sequences to the repertoires of sorted unstimulated Treg and non-Treg cells, each alloreactive CD4+ clone was assigned a regulatory or non-regulatory origin. TCRdb carries this immuneACCESS record with in-frame sequences only. Its versions omit some clonotypes, under half of them owing to an unresolved V gene in the studies checked, with the rest unexplained. V and J calls and clone size follow that table, whereas D and trimming were derived from the DNA. The sample contains approximately 120,000 clones, about 90% of them found a single time. 0.6% to 0.8% of the sample is in the top ten clones.

TCRbeta CDR3 sequencing was performed on sorted unstimulated T cells and on proliferating T cells recovered from mixed lymphocyte reactions. Fresh whole blood from 9 to 11 HLA-typed healthy donors was used to isolate PBMCs. Unstimulated CD4+ regulatory T cells were FACS-sorted to map the origin of alloreactive clones. The sequencing input was Tregs sorted from blood. The receptor's source is a human donor in good health.

The nucleotide sequence reads TGTGCCAGCAGTTTGACTAGCGGGAGCGTTTTGGAGCAGTTCTTC. It codes for CASSLTSGSVLEQFF. This chain joins TRBV6-5 to TRBJ2-1; the junction holds 12 bases that match TRBD2. The CDR3 numbers 15 residues from cysteine through phenylalanine. The entry retains the CDR3 DNA only, 45 bases that are in frame from base 1. At the junction V is shortened by 4 bases and J by 10 bases; bases outside the gene matches: 8. The germline V gene encodes CDR1 MNHEY and CDR2 SVGAGI.